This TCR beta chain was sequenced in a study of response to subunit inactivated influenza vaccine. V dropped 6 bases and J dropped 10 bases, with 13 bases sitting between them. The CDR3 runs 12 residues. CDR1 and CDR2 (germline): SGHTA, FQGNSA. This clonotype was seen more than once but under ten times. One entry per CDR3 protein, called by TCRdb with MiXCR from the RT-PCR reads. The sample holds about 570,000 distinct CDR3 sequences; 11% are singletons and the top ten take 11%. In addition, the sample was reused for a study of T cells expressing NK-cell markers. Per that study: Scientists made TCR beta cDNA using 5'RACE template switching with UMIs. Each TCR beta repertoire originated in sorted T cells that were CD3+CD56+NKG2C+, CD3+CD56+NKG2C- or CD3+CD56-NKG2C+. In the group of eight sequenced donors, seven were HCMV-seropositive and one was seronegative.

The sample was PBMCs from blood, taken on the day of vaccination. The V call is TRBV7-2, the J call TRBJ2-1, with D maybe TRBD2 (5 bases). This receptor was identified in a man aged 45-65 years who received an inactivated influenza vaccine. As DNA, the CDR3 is TGTGCCAGCAGTATACTAGGGTCGGAGCAGTTCTTC. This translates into CASSILGSEQFF.